This T cell receptor beta chain comes out of a study of response to subunit inactivated influenza vaccine. Broader study findings: The authors proposed limited new T cell recruitment per seasonal influenza vaccination.

TCRdb processed the RT-PCR reads anew with MiXCR; each CDR3 protein has one entry. The sample has roughly 520,000 distinct CDR3 sequences; about 25% are singletons. In regard to this clonotype: Its antigen remains unknown.

This clonotype was obtained from a man over 45 who received an inactivated influenza vaccine. The starting material was CD4+ T cells sorted from PBMCs, obtained 5 days after vaccination.

The CDR3 spells CASSRTASGRVTDTQYF. The CDR3 DNA reads as TGCGCCAGCAGCCGGACGGCTAGCGGGAGGGTGACAGATACGCAGTATTTT. The rearrangement joins TRBV5-1 to TRBJ2-3, with 12 bases aligning to TRBD2. Germline V gene sequence: CDR1 SGHRS, CDR2 YFSETQ. The CDR3 has 17 residues. The J segment lost 3 bases and the V segment lost 4 bases, leaving 9 bases of the junction unmatched.